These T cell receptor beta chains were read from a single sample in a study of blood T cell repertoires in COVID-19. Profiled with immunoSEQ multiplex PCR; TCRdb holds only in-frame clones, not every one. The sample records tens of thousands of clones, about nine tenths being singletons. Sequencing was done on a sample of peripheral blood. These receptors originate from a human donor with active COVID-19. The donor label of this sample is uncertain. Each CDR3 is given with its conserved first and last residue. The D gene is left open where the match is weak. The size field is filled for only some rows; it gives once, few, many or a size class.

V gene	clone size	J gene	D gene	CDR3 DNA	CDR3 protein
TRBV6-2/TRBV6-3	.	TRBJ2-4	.	TGTGCCAGCAGTTACTCGTACGGAGTAGCCAAAAACATTCAGTACTTC	CASSYSYGVAKNIQYF
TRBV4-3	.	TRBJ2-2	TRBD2	TGCGCCAGCAGCCAAGATCTAGCGGGCGACACCGGGGAGCTGTTTTTT	CASSQDLAGDTGELFF
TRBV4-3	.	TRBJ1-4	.	TGCGCCAGCAGCGCCAGGGGCGCGAATGAAAAACTGTTTTTT	CASSARGANEKLFF
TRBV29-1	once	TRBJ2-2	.	TGCAGCGTCCAGAACACCGGGGAGCTGTTTTTT	CSVQNTGELFF
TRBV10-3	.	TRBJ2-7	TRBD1	TGTGCCATCAGTGAGTCAGAGACAGGGATGTACGAGCAGTACTTC	CAISESETGMYEQYF
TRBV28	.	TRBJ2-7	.	TGTGCCAGCAGGGGAACAGGGTCGATCTACGAGCAGTACTTC	CASRGTGSIYEQYF
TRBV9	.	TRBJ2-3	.	TGTGCCAGCAGCGTAGAAGTCGGTACTAGCACAGATACGCAGTATTTT	CASSVEVGTSTDTQYF
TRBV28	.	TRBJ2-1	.	TGTGCCAGCAGTCCGGGGAGCTCCTACAATGAGCAGTTCTTC	CASSPGSSYNEQFF
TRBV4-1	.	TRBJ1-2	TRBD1	TGCGCCAGCAGCTTCCAGGGGGCGGATGGCTACACCTTC	CASSFQGADGYTF
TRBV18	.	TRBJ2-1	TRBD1	TGTGCCAGCTCACCACCGGTCGGGACAGTGACTGGCAATGAGCAGTTCTTC	CASSPPVGTVTGNEQFF
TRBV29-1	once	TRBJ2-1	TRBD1	TGCAGCGCTGGGGACGGGGGACAGGCAAATGAGCAGTTCTTC	CSAGDGGQANEQFF
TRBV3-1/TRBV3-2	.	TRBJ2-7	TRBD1	TGTGCCAGCAGCCCCTCTGTAGGACAGGGACCATACGAGCAGTACTTC	CASSPSVGQGPYEQYF
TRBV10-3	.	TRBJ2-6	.	TGTGCCACCGGGACTTCCAGCTCTGGGGCCAACGTCCTGACTTTC	CATGTSSSGANVLTF
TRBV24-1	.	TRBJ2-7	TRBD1	TGTGCCACCAGTGACCCGGGACAGGGTACGAACGAGCAGTACTTC	CATSDPGQGTNEQYF
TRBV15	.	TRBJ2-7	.	TGTGCCACCAGCAGAGATCTTCCCGGAGCGGCACCCGAGCAGTACTTC	CATSRDLPGAAPEQYF
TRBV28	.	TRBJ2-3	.	TGTGCCAGCGATGACAGGCGGGAGCGGACAGATACGCAGTATTTT	CASDDRRERTDTQYF
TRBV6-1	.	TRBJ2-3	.	TGTGCCAGCAGTGAATCGGCGGGAACGGGAGATACGCAGTATTTT	CASSESAGTGDTQYF
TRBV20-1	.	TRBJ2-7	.	TGCAGTGGGGCAGGTTCCTACGAGCAGTACTTC	CSGAGSYEQYF
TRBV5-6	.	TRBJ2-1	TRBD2	TGTGCCAGCAGCATAGGGACTAGCGGGAGAGGCAAGCAGTTCTTC	CASSIGTSGRGKQFF
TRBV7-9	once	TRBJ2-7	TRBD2	TGTGCCAGCAGCCCCGGGACTAGCGGGAGGTCGGGATACGAGCAGTACTTC	CASSPGTSGRSGYEQYF
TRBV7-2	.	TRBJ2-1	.	TGTGCCAGCAGCTCCTACCAGGGGCCTGAGCAGTTCTTC	CASSSYQGPEQFF
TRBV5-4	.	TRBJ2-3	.	TGTGCCAGCACACCGGGACAACGAACAGATACGCAGTATTTT	CASTPGQRTDTQYF
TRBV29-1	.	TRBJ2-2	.	TGCAGCGTTGCCGGGAGAGGGACCGGGGAGCTGTTTTTT	CSVAGRGTGELFF